A single sample gave rise to the 21 T cell receptor beta chains below, sequenced in a study of beta chain features in type 1 diabetes. The whole isolated RNA underwent reverse transcription, so sequencing captured expressed TCRB transcripts. Sequenced by immunoSEQ multiplex PCR; TCRdb stores in-frame clones only, minus some. Among over 120,000 clones, more than 9% were seen once, and the ten largest hold under 1.5%. The sample comprised naive CD4+ T cells from blood. The receptors shown here come from a man aged 18-30 years in good health.

J is TRBJ2-7 and V is TRBV27, with 14 bases aligning to TRBD2. Germline V gene sequence: CDR1 MNHEY, CDR2 SMNVEV (reference sequence). V lost 6 bases, J lost 0 bases, and 1 base stayed unmatched. This CDR3 has 15 residues. DNA of the CDR3: TGTGCCAGCAGAGGACTAGCGGGAGGCTCCTACGAGCAGTACTTC. Amino acids: CASRGLAGGSYEQYF.

The CDR3, as DNA: TGTGCCTGGAGTAGATACCGGGACTTACGCAATTCACCCCTCCACTTT. Translated: CAWSRYRDLRNSPLHF. This chain uses TRBV30 with TRBJ1-6; weak D call: TRBD1 (5 bases). This CDR3 is built from 16 residues. The ends were cut back, 2 bases at V and 7 bases at J, with 18 bases in the middle. The germline V gene encodes CDR1 GTSNPN and CDR2 SVGIG (reference sequence).

The V and J genes are TRBV7-2 and TRBJ2-3; a possible D gene is TRBD2 (6 bases). The V and J ends lost 0 bases and 6 bases respectively, with 13 bases between them. The CDR3 has 15 amino acids. Germline V CDR1 and CDR2: SGHTA, FQGNSA. Here the CDR3 DNA reads TGTGCCAGCAGCTTAGCGCGGGATTTGGGGGATACGCAGTATTTT. This sequence encodes CASSLARDLGDTQYF.

This clone was detected only a few times. Within the sample, other DNA sequences also encode this same CDR3. V usage is TRBV11-2 and J usage is TRBJ2-7; D is ambiguous. Germline assignment: CDR1 SGHAT and CDR2 FQNNGV. The CDR3 loop spans 11 amino acids. Between the trimmed V and J ends, which lost 5 bases and 0 bases, there was a span of 2 bases. CDR3 amino acids: CASSRSYEQYF. For the CDR3, the DNA is TGTGCCAGCAGCCGCTCCTACGAGCAGTACTTC.

This clone has just a few counts. The chain employs TRBV5-6 and TRBJ2-7; D might be TRBD1 (6 bases). The CDR3 length is 13 residues. Germline values: CDR1 SGHDT, CDR2 YYEEEE. V lost 0 bases and J 3 bases, leaving 7 bases between the germline ends. DNA of the CDR3: TGTGCCAGCAGCTTGGACAGGGTCTACGAGCAGTACTTC. Its translation: CASSLDRVYEQYF.

The table lists this clone with a few counts. The rearrangement joins TRBV6-5 to TRBJ1-1; 10 bases match TRBD1. CDR3 length: 15 residues. Trimming cost V 2 bases and J 6 bases; bases outside gene matches: 6. CDR1 is MNHEY, CDR2 SVGAGI, per germline. The chain's CDR3 is CASSYGTGVVAEAFF. DNA for the CDR3: TGTGCCAGCAGTTACGGGACAGGGGTAGTGGCTGAAGCTTTCTTT.

This clone came up a few times. This chain links TRBV2 with TRBJ1-4, with D unresolved. Trimming shortened V by 8 bases and J by 7 bases, and 14 bases separated the two germline ends. Germline V CDR1 and CDR2: SNHLY, FYNNEI. CDR3 size: 13 residues. CDR3 nucleotides: TGTGCCAGCGCCCTAGAATTAGGTGAAAAACTGTTTTTT. It encodes CASALELGEKLFF.

This clone has a handful of counts. J is TRBJ1-3 and V is TRBV9, with a weak D call TRBD1 (5 bases). CDR1 SGDLS and CDR2 YYNGEE come from the germline V gene. V was trimmed by 4 bases and J by 0 bases, leaving 14 bases between them. The CDR3 contains 16 residues. CDR3 residues: CASSSETANSGNTIYF. In DNA form, the CDR3 reads TGTGCCAGCAGCAGTGAGACAGCCAACTCTGGAAACACCATATATTTT. The whole variable domain, remainder taken from reference TRBV9 and TRBJ1-3, is DSGVTQTPKHLITATGQRVTLRCSPRSGDLSVYWYQQSLDQGLQFLIQYYNGEERAKGNILERFSAQQFPDLHSELNLSSLELGDSALYFCASSSETANSGNTIYFGEGSWLTVV.

This clone was counted only a few times. CDR3 coding DNA: TGTGCCAGCAGTCCAACAGGGGAGAGAATCCAGCCCCAGCATTTT. Translation: CASSPTGERIQPQHF. The rearrangement uses TRBV6-4 and TRBJ1-5; TRBD1 aligns across 7 bases. CDR1 MRHNA and CDR2 SNTAGT come from the germline V gene. The CDR3 consists of 15 residues. The junction had 11 bases not matched to a gene; V was cut back by 5 bases and J by 7 bases.

The V and J genes are TRBV7-9 and TRBJ2-3, with D possibly matching TRBD2 (5 bases). V lost 5 bases, J lost 0 bases, and 12 bases lay in between. Germline loops: CDR1 SEHNR, CDR2 FQNEAQ (reference sequence). This CDR3 is 15 amino acids long. CDR3 sequence: CASSPPGISTDTQYF. In DNA, the CDR3 is TGTGCCAGCAGCCCACCCGGGATCAGCACAGATACGCAGTATTTT.

The gene calls are TRBV19 and TRBJ2-4; 9 bases are shared with TRBD1. Looked up from germline, CDR1 is LNHDA and CDR2 is SQIVND (reference sequence). This CDR3 is built from 17 residues. Losses at the gene ends were 0 bases for V and 2 bases for J; bases not matched to a gene: 5. CDR3 amino acids: CASSIDRQGVPKNIQYF. CDR3 sequence (DNA): TGTGCCAGTAGTATAGATCGACAGGGGGTTCCCAAAAACATTCAGTACTTC.

DNA for the CDR3: TGCGCCAGCAGTGAGTCGCAGGGCATCTACGAGCAGTACTTC. It translates to CASSESQGIYEQYF. The chain employs TRBV10-1 and TRBJ2-7; maybe TRBD1 (5 bases). Germline loops: CDR1 WNHNN, CDR2 SYGVQD (reference sequence). This CDR3 is built from 14 residues. V was shortened by 0 bases and J by 3 bases, with 9 bases between the two germline ends.

This clone occurred a few times. The chain is built from TRBV19 and TRBJ1-5; 9 nucleotides agree with TRBD1. Germline loops: CDR1 LNHDA, CDR2 SQIVND (reference sequence). V was pared by 1 base and J by 4 bases, with 5 bases of the junction left unmatched. The length of the CDR3 is 16 residues. The CDR3: CASSIVPTGGNQPQHF. The CDR3 DNA sequence: TGTGCCAGTAGTATAGTCCCGACAGGGGGGAATCAGCCCCAGCATTTT.

This clone appeared a few times. This sequence joins TRBV7-2 and TRBJ1-2; D perhaps matches TRBD1 (5 bases). V gave up 2 bases and J gave up 4 bases, with 11 bases separating them. This CDR3 is built from 14 residues. Germline CDR1 reads SGHTA; CDR2 reads FQGNSA. The CDR3 loop is CASSLQDMGYGYTF. CDR3 bases: TGTGCCAGCAGCTTACAGGACATGGGCTATGGCTACACCTTC.

V and J are TRBV7-3 and TRBJ1-2; 12 positions agree with TRBD1. With V trimmed by 2 bases and J by 10 bases, 5 bases remained unmatched. The CDR3 consists of 14 residues. Looked up from germline, CDR1 is SGHTA and CDR2 is FQGTGA. CDR3 loop: CASSLLGQGADYTF. DNA for the CDR3: TGTGCCAGCAGCTTATTGGGACAGGGGGCGGACTACACCTTC.

This clone has more than one count but fewer than ten. V and J are TRBV12-5 and TRBJ2-3; TRBD2 matches at 7 bases. Germline lookup yields CDR1 LGHNT and CDR2 FRNRAP. The trim removed 5 bases at V and 0 bases at J, leaving 8 bases unmatched. There are 16 residues in the CDR3. CDR3 in amino acids: CASGRGGGSSTDTQYF. The CDR3 coding sequence is TGTGCTAGTGGTCGCGGGGGAGGGTCTAGCACAGATACGCAGTATTTT.

This rearrangement joins TRBV2 to TRBJ2-5; 9 bases match TRBD1. V was pared by 10 bases and J by 2 bases, with 5 bases of the junction left unmatched. This CDR3 contains 13 residues. Looked up from germline, CDR1 is SNHLY and CDR2 is FYNNEI. In DNA form, the CDR3 reads TGTGCCAACCACAGGGGGCAACAAGAGACCCAGTACTTC. Amino acids: CANHRGQQETQYF. Filled out from reference TRBV2 and TRBJ2-5, the complete variable domain reads EPEVTQTPSHQVTQMGQEVILRCVPISNHLYFYWYRQILGQKVEFLVSFYNNEISEKSEIFDDQFSVERPDGSNFTLKIRSTKLEDSAMYFCANHRGQQETQYFGPGTRLLVL.

This clone turned up a few times. The CDR3 DNA follows: TGTGCCAGCACCCGACAGGGCCGATTCAATCAGCCCCAGCATTTT. Translating gives CASTRQGRFNQPQHF. This rearrangement joins TRBV6-4 to TRBJ1-5, with 7 bases identical to TRBD1. The CDR3 loop spans 15 amino acids. From germline, CDR1 is MRHNA and CDR2 SNTAGT. The trim removed 7 bases at V and 3 bases at J, leaving 9 bases unmatched.

The table lists this clone with many counts. V usage is TRBV4-3 and J usage is TRBJ1-2; D is perhaps TRBD1 (6 bases). The CDR3 spans 14 residues. Germline V gene lookup returns CDR1 LGHNA and CDR2 YSLEER. V lost 0 bases and J lost 8, with 13 bases in between. The CDR3 spells CASSQDQGGGGYTF. CDR3 nucleotide sequence: TGCGCCAGCAGCCAAGACCAGGGAGGGGGAGGCTACACCTTC.

The chain recombines TRBV6-1 with TRBJ1-5; 9 bases fit TRBD1. Germline CDR1 is MNHNS and CDR2 is SASEGT. Unmatched junction bases numbered 15, after V lost 6 bases and J lost 6 bases. The CDR3 has 17 residues. CDR3 bases: TGTGCCAGCAGAGAAACGCGGGACAGGGAGTTTATTCAGCCCCAGCATTTT. Amino acid sequence: CASRETRDREFIQPQHF.

The V gene is TRBV18, the J gene TRBJ2-7; TRBD1 aligns across 9 bases. CDR1 and CDR2 (germline): KGHSH, LQKENI. The CDR3 loop spans 15 amino acids. J gave up 3 bases and V 5 bases, and 8 bases lay outside the gene matches. CDR3 nucleotides: TGTGCCAGCTCATATACAGGGGGCGAGGTCTACGAGCAGTACTTC. This translates into CASSYTGGEVYEQYF.